What follows describes a single T cell receptor beta chain. Its antigen has not been determined. No base-level quality is on record; no much larger clone is a single base apart. Libraries were made using the immunoSEQ multiplex PCR assay. Sourced from immuneACCESS, this table was stored by TCRdb with only in-frame sequences that have V and J called. A share of the clones is absent; for the studies checked, an unresolved V gene accounts for under half, and the remainder has no known explanation. Present in this sample are tens of thousands of clones, roughly 94% of which were seen just once. The ten largest clonotypes hold approximately 0.42% of the sample. Counted from cysteine to phenylalanine, this CDR3 has 16 amino acids. The kept DNA is CDR3 alone, 48 bases in frame from the first base. Taken from the germline V gene, the CDR1 and CDR2 loops are MDHEN and SYDVKM. V and J are truncated by 6 bases and 5 bases respectively, leaving an intervening sequence of 20 bases.

These data are taken from a study of technical replicates of blood from several donors (dated by TCRdb to 2017 to 2019). Source material: T cells isolated from PBMCs. This sequence originates from a human donor in good health. The chain was built from TRBV28 and TRBJ2-1, with the identity of the D gene unclear. The DNA sequence follows: TGTGCCAGCAGACCTAGGCTAGTAATAGAGGACAATGAGCAGTTCTTC. It specifies CASRPRLVIEDNEQFF.